Listed below are T cell receptor beta chains from one sample, sequenced in a study of blood T cell repertoires in COVID-19. Sequencing used immunoSEQ multiplex PCR; TCRdb keeps in-frame clones, though not all of them. This table has over 85,000 clones, around nine tenths appearing once. Specimen: peripheral blood. The receptors stem from a man aged 55 to 70 with acute or convalescent COVID-19. CDR3s include the opening cysteine and the closing phenylalanine or tryptophan. D genes are given only for firm matches. For some rows the clone size is stated as once, few or many, or as a class when expanded; others skip it.

J gene	V gene	clone size	D gene	CDR3 protein	CDR3 DNA
TRBJ1-6	TRBV6-6	.	.	CASSYSTGRVSPLHF	TGTGCCAGCAGTTACTCTACGGGGAGGGTATCACCCCTCCACTTT
TRBJ2-1	TRBV10-2	.	TRBD2	CASTMRPPGRGAYNEQFF	TGCGCCAGCACTATGAGGCCACCGGGGCGGGGGGCCTACAATGAGCAGTTCTTC
TRBJ1-2	TRBV9	.	TRBD1	CASSVAAQGAGYTF	TGTGCCAGCAGCGTAGCGGCACAGGGGGCGGGCTACACCTTC
TRBJ2-6	TRBV11-2	.	.	CASSLDGSGANVLTF	TGTGCCAGCAGCTTAGACGGCTCTGGGGCCAACGTCCTGACTTTC
TRBJ2-7	TRBV5-4	.	.	CASSTVTGTYEQYF	TGTGCCAGCAGCACCGTGACAGGTACCTACGAGCAGTACTTC
TRBJ1-2	TRBV5-8	.	.	CASSQTVANYGYTF	TGTGCCAGCAGCCAGACAGTAGCTAACTATGGCTACACCTTC
TRBJ2-7	TRBV14	once	.	CASSQEYRAEQYF	TGTGCCAGCAGCCAAGAGTACAGGGCCGAGCAGTACTTC
TRBJ2-7	TRBV7-6	.	.	CASSKTGEQYF	TGTGCCAGCAGCAAAACAGGAGAGCAGTACTTC
TRBJ2-5	TRBV10-3	few	.	CAISENGSRDQYF	TGTGCCATCAGTGAGAATGGGAGCAGAGACCAGTACTTC
TRBJ1-5	TRBV4-2	.	TRBD1	CASSQGQSNQPQHF	TGTGCCAGCAGCCAGGGACAGAGCAATCAGCCCCAGCATTTT
TRBJ2-2	TRBV6-4	.	.	CASSWTEYTGELFF	TGTGCCAGCAGCTGGACAGAGTACACCGGGGAGCTGTTTTTT
TRBJ2-7	TRBV5-8	.	TRBD1	CASSFKTGGLSYEQYF	TGTGCCAGCAGCTTTAAGACAGGGGGACTTTCCTACGAGCAGTACTTC